This T cell receptor beta chain was captured by sequencing in a study of T cell clonality in common variable immunodeficiency (dated by TCRdb to between 2014 and 2017). Both CVID patients and healthy controls were predominantly of Caucasian heritage. Heparinized peripheral whole blood samples of about 4.5 to 9 ml were collected from each donor. Genomic DNA from adults with common variable immune deficiency (CVID) and from healthy adult controls was the source for sequencing TCRbeta CDR3 repertoires. The control group comprised some 22 healthy adult volunteers, roughly 12 female and 10 or so male, aged roughly 23 to 66 years with a mean age of roughly 34. Diluted blood was density-centrifuged over Hypaque 1077 or Ficoll-Paque to isolate peripheral blood mononuclear cells. Unsorted mononuclear cells served as the source of genomic DNA, which was extracted either by Qiagen column purification or by a centrifugation-based method.

Overall study results and their limits: Fewer deletions and N-nucleotide insertions were reportedly observed in CVID TCRbeta sequences, and highly modified clones with 13 or more V deletions were reportedly absent from CVID TCRbeta sequences. According to the authors, figuring out what caused the increased clonality in CVID would require sequencing the repertoires of T cell subpopulations. Even though DNA input was equal, the average per sample came to about 74,000 unique sequences for controls compared with 25,000 to 35,000 for CVID samples. Increased TCRbeta clonality was found in CVID subjects compared with healthy controls (t-test p = 0.018), with the increase being most characteristic of about a third of subjects. Correlations of repertoire features with clinical complications were constrained by heterogeneity among patients within the CVID cohort. Healthy controls shared more TCRbeta clones with each other than CVID subjects shared among themselves (p < 0.0001).

Equivalent amounts of genomic DNA from CVID and control samples were used as sequencing input. For every sample, a 60 bp segment covering the rearranged TCRbeta CDR3 region was amplified and then sequenced. The immunoSEQ assay, a bias-corrected multiplex PCR with high-throughput sequencing, was employed for TCRbeta amplification. In the original analysis: Every unique nucleotide sequence counted as a clone and was annotated with V, D and J genes, copy number and frequency. Sequences were labeled productive if in frame, and non-productive if out of frame or containing stop codons. As previously described, clonality was calculated on the basis of Shannon's entropy. Mean CDR3 Kyte-Doolittle hydropathy was derived from the predicted amino acid sequences of productive clones. Scaled V gene usage was hierarchically clustered using Manhattan distance and complete linkage with the R hclust function. Sharing of clones by CDR3 amino acid sequence was evaluated through resampling of 12 repertoires per group over 100 rounds. The repertoires were searched for some 70 published EBV-specific TCRbeta sequences and a few hundred published CMV-specific TCRbeta sequences. A couple of CVID samples yielding fewer than 10,000 sequences were excluded from analysis, leaving 42 CVID repertoires. In TCRdb, the immuneACCESS table is reduced to in-frame sequences with V and J assigned. These tables do not hold every clone; where another copy was compared, an unresolved V gene accounts for under half, and the others remain unexplained. V and J calls and clone size are those listed in that table; D and trimming were worked out from the DNA. There are about 74,000 clones in this sample, and none of them is a singleton. The ten biggest clones cover 0.8% of the sample.

The V and J ends are trimmed by 5 bases and 1 base, leaving 2 bases between them. The germline V gene (reference sequence) supplies CDR1 SEHNR and CDR2 FQNEAQ. The CDR3 has 11 amino acids, counting the end cysteine and phenylalanine. Only the CDR3 bases that were read are kept: 24 of them, in frame from base 1. This clone was seen at least ten times. Its antigen is unknown. The read falls 3 residues short of the CDR3 end, and the missing part is taken from the germline J gene. Specimen: peripheral blood mononuclear cells. The chain is made from TRBV7-9 and TRBJ1-1, with the D gene uncertain. The clonotype originates from a person aged 18 to 69 in good health. The encoded CDR3 is CASSQNTEAFF. CDR3 DNA (partial): TGTGCCAGCAGCCAGAACACTGAA.